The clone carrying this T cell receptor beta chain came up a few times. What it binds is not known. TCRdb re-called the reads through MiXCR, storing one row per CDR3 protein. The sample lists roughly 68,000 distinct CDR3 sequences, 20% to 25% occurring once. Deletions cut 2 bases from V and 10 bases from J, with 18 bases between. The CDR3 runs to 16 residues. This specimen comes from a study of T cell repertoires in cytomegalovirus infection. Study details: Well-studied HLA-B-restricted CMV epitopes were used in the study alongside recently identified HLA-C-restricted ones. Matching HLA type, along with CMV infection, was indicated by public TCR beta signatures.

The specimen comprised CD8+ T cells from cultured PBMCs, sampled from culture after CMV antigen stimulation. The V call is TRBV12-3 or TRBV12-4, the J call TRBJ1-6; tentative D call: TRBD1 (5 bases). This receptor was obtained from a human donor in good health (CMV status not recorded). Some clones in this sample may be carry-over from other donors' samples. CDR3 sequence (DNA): TGTGCCAGCAGTTTATCCGGGGCACGATCCGGATCACCCCTCCACTTT. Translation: CASSLSGARSGSPLHF.